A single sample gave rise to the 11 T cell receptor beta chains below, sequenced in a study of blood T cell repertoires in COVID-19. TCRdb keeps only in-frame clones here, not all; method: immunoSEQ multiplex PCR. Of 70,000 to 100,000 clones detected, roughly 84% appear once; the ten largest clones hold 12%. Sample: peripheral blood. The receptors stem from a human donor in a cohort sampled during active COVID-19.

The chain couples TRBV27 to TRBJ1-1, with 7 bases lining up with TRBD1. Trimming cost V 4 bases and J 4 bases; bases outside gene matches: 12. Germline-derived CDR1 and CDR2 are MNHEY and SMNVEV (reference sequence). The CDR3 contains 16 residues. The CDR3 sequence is CASSSPGQWRSTEAFF. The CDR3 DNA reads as TGTGCCAGCAGTTCCCCGGGACAGTGGAGGAGCACTGAAGCTTTCTTT.

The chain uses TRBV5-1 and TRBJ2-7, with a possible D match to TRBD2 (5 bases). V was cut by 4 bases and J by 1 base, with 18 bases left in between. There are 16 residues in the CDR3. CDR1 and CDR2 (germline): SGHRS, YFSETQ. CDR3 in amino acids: CASSVDGGSQSYEQYF. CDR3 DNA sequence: TGCGCCAGCAGCGTGGATGGAGGTAGCCAGTCCTACGAGCAGTACTTC. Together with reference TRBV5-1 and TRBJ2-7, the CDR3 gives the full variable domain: KAGVTQTPRYLIKTRGQQVTLSCSPISGHRSVSWYQQTPGQGLQFLFEYFSETQRNKGNFPGRFSGRQFSNSRSEMNVSTLELGDSALYLCASSVDGGSQSYEQYFGPGTRLTVT.

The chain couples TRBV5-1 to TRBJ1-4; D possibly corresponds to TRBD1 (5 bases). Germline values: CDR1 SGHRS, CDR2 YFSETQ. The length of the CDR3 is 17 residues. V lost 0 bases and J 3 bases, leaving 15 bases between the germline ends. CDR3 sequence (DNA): TGCGCCAGCAGCTTGGGTCCACAGGCTTCGGCTAATGAAAAACTGTTTTTT. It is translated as CASSLGPQASANEKLFF.

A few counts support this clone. Here the CDR3 reads CASSRTQGREAFF. DNA of the CDR3: TGTGCCAGCAGCCGGACACAGGGGCGTGAAGCTTTCTTT. The chain couples TRBV7-9 to TRBJ1-1; 7 bases map to TRBD1. V lost 5 bases, J lost 7 bases, and 7 bases stayed unmatched. From germline, CDR1 is SEHNR and CDR2 FQNEAQ (reference sequence). The CDR3 is 13 amino acids.

The CDR3 DNA is TGCGCCAGCAGCGAGGTAGTAGGCAGCACAGATACGCAGTATTTT. Amino acid sequence: CASSEVVGSTDTQYF. V gene TRBV5-1 combines with J gene TRBJ2-3; D is unclear. The CDR3 extends over 15 amino acids. CDR1 and CDR2 (germline): SGHRS, YFSETQ. V lost 4 bases, J lost 0 bases, and 12 bases lay in between.

CDR3 DNA: TGCGCCAGCAGCCAAGTTACTAAGAACACCGGGGAGCTGTTTTTT. It encodes CASSQVTKNTGELFF. The chain employs TRBV4-1 and TRBJ2-2; D ambiguous. Germline lookup yields CDR1 MGHRA and CDR2 YSYEKL. CDR3 size: 15 residues. Trimming pared 1 base from V and 1 base from J, leaving 7 bases between.

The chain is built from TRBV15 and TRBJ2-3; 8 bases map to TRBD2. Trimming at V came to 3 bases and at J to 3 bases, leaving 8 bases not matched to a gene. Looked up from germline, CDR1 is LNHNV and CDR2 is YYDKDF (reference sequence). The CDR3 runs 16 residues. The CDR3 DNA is TGTGCCACCAGCAGGACCGGGACTAGTCCTACAGATACGCAGTATTTT. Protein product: CATSRTGTSPTDTQYF.

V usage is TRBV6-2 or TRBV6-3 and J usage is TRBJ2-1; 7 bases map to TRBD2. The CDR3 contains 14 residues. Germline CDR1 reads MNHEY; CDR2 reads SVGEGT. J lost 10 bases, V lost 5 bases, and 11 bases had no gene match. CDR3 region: CASSGGGRRYEQFF. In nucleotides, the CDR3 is TGTGCCAGCAGTGGGGGGGGACGCAGGTACGAGCAGTTCTTC.

CDR3 sequence: CASSPPPSGGAVEYQETQYF. The CDR3 DNA sequence: TGTGCCAGCTCACCACCACCTAGCGGGGGGGCAGTGGAGTACCAAGAGACCCAGTACTTC. The chain employs TRBV18 and TRBJ2-5, with TRBD2 matching over 12 bases. The CDR3 is made up of 20 amino acids. Germline V gives CDR1 KGHSH, CDR2 LQKENI. Unmatched junction bases numbered 11, after V lost 0 bases and J lost 0 bases.

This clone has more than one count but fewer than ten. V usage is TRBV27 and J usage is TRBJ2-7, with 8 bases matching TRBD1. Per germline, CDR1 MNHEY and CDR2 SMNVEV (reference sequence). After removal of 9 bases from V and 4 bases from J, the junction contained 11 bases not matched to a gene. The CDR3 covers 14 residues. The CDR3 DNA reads TGTGCCAGTCATCCCCGGGACAGGAATTACGAGCAGTACTTC. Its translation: CASHPRDRNYEQYF.

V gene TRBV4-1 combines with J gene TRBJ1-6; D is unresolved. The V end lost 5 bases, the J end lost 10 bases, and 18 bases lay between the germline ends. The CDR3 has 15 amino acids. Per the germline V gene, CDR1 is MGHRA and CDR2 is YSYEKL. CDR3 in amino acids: CASSVRGWEDSPLHF. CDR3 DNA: TGCGCCAGCAGCGTGCGTGGCTGGGAGGACTCACCCCTCCACTTT.